This TCR beta chain stems from a study of T-cell reconstitution after alpha-beta-depleted transplantation in children. Preparation of the TCRbeta library involved a method that used unique molecular identifiers. TCRdb processed the PCR reads anew with MiXCR; each CDR3 protein has one entry. The data show 300,000 or so distinct CDR3 sequences, approximately 9.6% seen once. This clonotype was seen only a few times. The sequencing used PBMCs from the stem cell graft donor, collected from the stem cell graft. The TCR was taken from a human donor who donated a stem cell graft to a child with SCID.

CDR3 nucleotides: TGTGCCAGCAGTCGGGCCAACCAAATGAACACTGAAGCTTTCTTT. Residues: CASSRANQMNTEAFF. The rearrangement uses TRBV9 and TRBJ1-1; D is uncertain. The CDR3 sequence is 15 residues long. V was shortened by 5 bases and J by 0 bases, with 14 bases between the two germline ends. CDR1 and CDR2 from the germline V gene are SGDLS and YYNGEE.